This T cell receptor beta chain was obtained from a study of blood T cell repertoires in COVID-19. V lost 3 bases to trimming and J lost 3 bases, with 6 bases between them. Germline CDR1 reads SGHTA; CDR2 reads FQGTGA. The CDR3 is 13 residues long. In the authors' workflow: Estimates of nucleated cell counts were drawn from the amplification of reference gene primers. The protocol was immunoSEQ multiplex PCR, while the TCRdb copy is restricted to in-frame clones and leaves out a portion. The DNA gave D and trimming, while V, J and clone size come from that table. The sample includes roughly 49,000 clones, about 86% of them seen just once.

The chain has TRBV7-3 and TRBJ1-5; D is unclear. The receptor was derived from a man older than 75 with active COVID-19. Sequenced: peripheral blood. Here the CDR3 reads CASSLSPNQPQHF. CDR3 DNA: TGTGCCAGCAGCTTGAGTCCCAATCAGCCCCAGCATTTT.